This T cell receptor beta chain is drawn from a study of blood T cell repertoires in COVID-19 (dated by TCRdb to about 2020). Describing the broader study: Samples covering the acute and convalescent phases of COVID-19 were provided by collaborators in the United States, Italy and Spain. The prospective study material was composed of cDNA or gDNA derived from T cells, B-cell-depleted T cells, or PBMCs. The dataset comprised deeply sampled blood TCRbeta repertoires from subjects exposed to, actively infected with, or recovered from COVID-19. The repertoires were made available in a free public database intended to serve as a resource for research on the immune response to SARS-CoV-2. Samples were obtained from the ongoing ImmuneRACE study (first 160 participants) and from 950 to 1,500 subjects provided by 6 global collaborators. A de-identified subject ID, COVID-19 status, age in years and sex were almost always included in the sample metadata. Where HLA class I and class II types were available, the types were taken from metadata supplied by the sample provider, not from assay-based typing.

Here is what the overall study found, with its caveats: How much clinical and demographic metadata was included differed by source and by participant, and the metadata was provided uncurated.

With regard to this clone: There is no known antigen for this receptor. There are no base qualities to consult, and no much larger clone falls within one base.

Unmatched junction bases come to 5, with V trimmed by 6 bases and J by 3 bases. The CDR3 numbers 14 residues from cysteine through phenylalanine. Only the CDR3 part of the read is kept: 42 bases, read in frame from the first base. Based on the germline V gene (reference sequence), the CDR1 and CDR2 sequences are LNHDA and SQIVND. The immunoSEQ Assay, a bias-controlled multiplex PCR, was used to amplify TCRbeta CDR3 regions from genomic DNA. Per the authors' processing: Within the assay, amplification of reference gene primers was used to estimate how many nucleated cells each sample contained. To quantify the absolute abundance of each unique TCRbeta CDR3 rearrangement, sequence reads were collapsed and filtered. For each sample, productive Simpson clonality was calculated as the square root of Simpson's diversity index over productive rearrangements. What TCRdb holds here is the immuneACCESS table cut down to in-frame rearrangements. Part of the clones is not present; checked against another copy, under half of the missing clones reflect an unresolved V gene, and the others are unexplained. The DNA was the basis for D and trimming; V, J and clone size are from that table. This sample has roughly 40,000 clones in its table, and around 86% of those were observed once. The ten largest clones represent approximately 5.9% of the sample.

Each collaborating institution followed its own protocols to collect whole blood in K2EDTA tubes. For TCRbeta analysis, collaborators shipped samples as frozen whole blood, isolated PBMCs, or DNA extracted from either of those sample types. The sample consisted of peripheral blood. The chain joins TRBV19 to TRBJ2-7, with 10 bases matching TRBD2. This TCR was sampled from a human donor in a cohort sampled during active COVID-19. The DNA reads as follows: TGTGCCAGTAGCGGGACTAGCGTTTTCTACGAGCAGTACTTC. The resulting protein is CASSGTSVFYEQYF.